The source of this T cell receptor (beta chain) is a study of shared clonotypes between healthy human individuals. Germline loops: CDR1 SGHKS, CDR2 YYEKEE (reference sequence). With 1 base removed from V and 2 bases from J, the gap between germline ends came to 9 bases. The CDR3 loop spans 14 amino acids. This clone was picked up one time. Produced via immunoSEQ multiplex PCR; TCRdb's table is partial and in-frame only. The sample has around 2,000,000 clones; roughly 94% are singletons. This TCR was recovered from a man younger than 30 in good health. The chain has TRBV5-5 and TRBJ1-2; D not resolved. Sequenced sample: naive CD4+ T cells sorted from blood. Subset reported: CD45RA+ positively selected. CDR3 protein: CASSLTASNYGYTF. The CDR3 DNA is TGTGCCAGCAGCTTGACAGCGAGCAACTATGGCTACACCTTC.